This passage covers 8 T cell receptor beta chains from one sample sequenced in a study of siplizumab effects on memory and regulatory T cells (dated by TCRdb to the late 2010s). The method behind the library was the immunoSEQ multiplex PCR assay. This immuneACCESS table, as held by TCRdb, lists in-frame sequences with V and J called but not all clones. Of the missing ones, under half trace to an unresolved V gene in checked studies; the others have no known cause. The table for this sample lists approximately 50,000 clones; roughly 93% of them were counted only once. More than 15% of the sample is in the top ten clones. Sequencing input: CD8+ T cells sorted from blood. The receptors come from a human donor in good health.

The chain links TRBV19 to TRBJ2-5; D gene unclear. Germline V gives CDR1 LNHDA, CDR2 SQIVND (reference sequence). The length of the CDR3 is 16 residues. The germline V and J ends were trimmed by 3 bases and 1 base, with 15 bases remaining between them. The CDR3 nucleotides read TGTGCCAGTAGTATGGCGCCAGACATACTCCAAGAGACCCAGTACTTC. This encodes CASSMAPDILQETQYF.

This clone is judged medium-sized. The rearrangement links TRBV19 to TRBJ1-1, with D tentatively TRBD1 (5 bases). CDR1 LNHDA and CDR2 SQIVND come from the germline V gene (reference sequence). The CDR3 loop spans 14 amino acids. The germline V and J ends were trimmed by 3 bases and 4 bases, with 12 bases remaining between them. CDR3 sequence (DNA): TGTGCCAGTAGTATGGGAGGGGCGCTCACTGAAGCTTTCTTT. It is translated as CASSMGGALTEAFF.

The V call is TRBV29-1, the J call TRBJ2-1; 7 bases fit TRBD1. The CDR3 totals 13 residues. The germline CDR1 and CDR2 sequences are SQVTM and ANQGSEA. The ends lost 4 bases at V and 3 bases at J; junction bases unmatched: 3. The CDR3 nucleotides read TGCAGCGTTGCCGGGGACAGCTACAATGAGCAGTTCTTC. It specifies CSVAGDSYNEQFF.

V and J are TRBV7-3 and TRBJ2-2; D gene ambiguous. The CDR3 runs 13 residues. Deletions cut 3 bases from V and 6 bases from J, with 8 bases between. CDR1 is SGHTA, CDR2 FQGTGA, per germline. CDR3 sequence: CASSFHLAGELFF. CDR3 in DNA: TGTGCCAGCAGCTTCCATTTAGCCGGGGAGCTGTTTTTT.

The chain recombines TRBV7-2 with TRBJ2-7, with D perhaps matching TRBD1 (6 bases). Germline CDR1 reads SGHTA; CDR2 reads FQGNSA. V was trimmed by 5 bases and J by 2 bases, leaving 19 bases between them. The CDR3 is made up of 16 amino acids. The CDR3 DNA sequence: TGTGCCAGCAGCCCATGGGACACAGGGTTGGCCTACGAGCAGTACTTC. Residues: CASSPWDTGLAYEQYF.

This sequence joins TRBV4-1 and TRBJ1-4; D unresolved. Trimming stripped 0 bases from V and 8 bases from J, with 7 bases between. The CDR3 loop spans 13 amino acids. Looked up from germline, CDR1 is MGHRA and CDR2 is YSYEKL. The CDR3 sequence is CASSQDSWEKLFF. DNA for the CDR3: TGCGCCAGCAGCCAAGACTCATGGGAAAAACTGTTTTTT.

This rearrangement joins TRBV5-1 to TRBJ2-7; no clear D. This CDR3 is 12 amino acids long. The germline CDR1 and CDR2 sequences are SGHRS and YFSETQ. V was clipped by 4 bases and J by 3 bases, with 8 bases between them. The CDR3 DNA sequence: TGCGCCAGCAGCCCCCGCAGCTACGAGCAGTACTTC. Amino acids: CASSPRSYEQYF. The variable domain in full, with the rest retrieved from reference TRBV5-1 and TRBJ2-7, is KAGVTQTPRYLIKTRGQQVTLSCSPISGHRSVSWYQQTPGQGLQFLFEYFSETQRNKGNFPGRFSGRQFSNSRSEMNVSTLELGDSALYLCASSPRSYEQYFGPGTRLTVT.

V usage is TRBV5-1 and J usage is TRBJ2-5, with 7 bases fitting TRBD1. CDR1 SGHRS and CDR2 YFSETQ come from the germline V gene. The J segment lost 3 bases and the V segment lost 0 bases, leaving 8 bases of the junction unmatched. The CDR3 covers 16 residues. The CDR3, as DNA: TGCGCCAGCAGCTTGGGATACAGGGGATTCGAAGAGACCCAGTACTTC. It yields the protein CASSLGYRGFEETQYF.